This TCR beta chain was recovered during a study of blood T cell repertoires in COVID-19. Study context: The study drew acute and convalescent COVID-19 samples from the United States, Italy and Spain. Sources were T cells, B-cell-depleted T cells, or PBMCs; the material itself was cDNA or gDNA.

Per the original data handling: Reference gene primers were amplified, and this amplification served to estimate nucleated cell counts. The protocol was immunoSEQ multiplex PCR, while the TCRdb copy is restricted to in-frame clones and leaves out a portion. The D gene and trimming were derived from the DNA, and the V and J assignments and clone size from that table. The profile shows approximately 100,000 clones, 91% of them singletons. Losses at the gene ends were 4 bases for V and 5 bases for J; bases not matched to a gene: 14. This CDR3 spans 17 amino acids. Looked up from germline, CDR1 is SGHRS and CDR2 is YFSETQ.

This chain joins TRBV5-1 and TRBJ2-1; 8 bases line up with TRBD1. Specimen: peripheral blood. The receptor was derived from a man aged 50-60 years with acute or convalescent COVID-19. CDR3 region: CASSPGVSGGIDNEQFF. The CDR3 coding sequence is TGCGCCAGCAGCCCGGGGGTCTCAGGGGGCATTGACAATGAGCAGTTCTTC.